The rows below give T cell receptor beta chains drawn from one sample of a study of early T cells in non-severe SARS-CoV-2 infection. Each CDR3 protein is one row after TCRdb ran MiXCR on the 5' RACE reads. The sample lists roughly 56,000 distinct CDR3 sequences; approximately 15% were seen once. Sequencing was performed on whole blood, taken at baseline. The receptors stem from an adult who was a healthcare worker with PCR-confirmed SARS-CoV-2 infection or an uninfected control (not recorded which). The CDR3 runs from the conserved cysteine through the conserved F or W. D genes are given only for firm matches. Clone size appears in some rows only: once, few, many, or a class for an expanded clone.

v_call,j_call,clone_size,d_call,cdr3_length,cdr3_aa,cdr3_nt
TRBV6-6,TRBJ1-6,few,TRBD1,16,CASSRSPDRGNSPLHF,TGTGCCAGCAGTCGATCCCCCGACAGGGGGAATTCACCCCTCCACTTT
TRBV29-1,TRBJ2-1,-,-,16,CSVVGSVMGAYNEQFF,TGCAGCGTCGTCGGTTCGGTGATGGGCGCGTACAATGAGCAGTTCTTC
TRBV6-6,TRBJ1-5,-,-,15,CASRSGRLSNQPQHF,TGTGCCAGCAGGTCGGGACGGCTAAGCAATCAGCCCCAGCATTTT
TRBV5-1,TRBJ2-1,many,TRBD2,18,CASSSGTSGTFSYNEQFF,TGCGCCAGCAGCTCTGGGACTAGCGGTACATTCTCCTACAATGAGCAGTTCTTC
TRBV5-1,TRBJ2-2,few,-,17,CASSFVIQTGSTGELFF,TGCGCCAGCAGCTTTGTCATTCAGACAGGTTCCACCGGGGAGCTGTTTTTT
TRBV18,TRBJ2-6,-,-,15,CASSPDSSGANVLTF,TGTGCCAGCTCACCTGACAGTTCTGGGGCCAACGTCCTGACTTTC
TRBV20-1,TRBJ2-5,-,TRBD2,13,CSAAGRGQETQYF,TGCAGTGCTGCGGGGCGGGGGCAAGAGACCCAGTACTTC
TRBV29-1,TRBJ2-7,-,-,14,CSVGGTQGAYEQYF,TGCAGCGTTGGTGGGACCCAAGGGGCCTACGAGCAGTACTTC
TRBV5-4,TRBJ2-7,few,-,14,CASSLDTGTYEQYF,TGTGCCAGCAGCTTGGATACGGGGACCTACGAGCAGTACTTC
TRBV7-9,TRBJ2-3,many,TRBD2,17,CASSHWSGTRPTDTQYF,TGTGCCAGCAGCCACTGGAGCGGGACCCGACCCACAGATACGCAGTATTTT
TRBV20-1,TRBJ2-5,-,-,13,CSARGRERETQYF,TGCAGTGCTAGAGGAAGGGAGAGAGAGACCCAGTACTTC
TRBV19,TRBJ2-5,few,-,14,CASSRTGPLETQYF,TGTGCCAGTAGCCGGACGGGGCCACTAGAGACCCAGTACTTC
TRBV29-1,TRBJ2-7,few,TRBD1,13,CSVVDRVSYEQYF,TGCAGCGTTGTGGACAGGGTGTCCTACGAGCAGTACTTC
TRBV12-3/TRBV12-4,TRBJ2-2,many,-,15,CASTTAGTQTGELFF,TGTGCCAGCACTACGGCTGGGACTCAAACCGGGGAGCTGTTTTTT
TRBV6-2/TRBV6-3,TRBJ2-4,few,TRBD2,18,CASRKLAGGPTAKNIQYF,TGTGCCAGCAGGAAACTAGCGGGGGGGCCTACGGCCAAAAACATTCAGTACTTC
TRBV9,TRBJ1-3,few,-,16,CASSETGPLSGNTIYF,TGTGCCAGCAGCGAAACGGGGCCCCTCTCTGGAAACACCATATATTTT
TRBV4-1,TRBJ1-2,-,-,13,CASSQDLGKGYTF,TGCGCCAGCAGCCAAGATCTAGGGAAAGGCTACACCTTC
TRBV9,TRBJ2-2,-,TRBD2,15,CASSARLAGPGELFF,TGTGCCAGCAGCGCCCGACTAGCGGGGCCCGGGGAGCTGTTTTTT
TRBV29-1,TRBJ1-1,few,TRBD1,13,CSVEPGQGARAFF,TGCAGCGTTGAACCCGGACAGGGGGCGCGAGCTTTCTTT
TRBV20-1,TRBJ2-1,-,-,12,CSARDTNNEQFF,TGCAGTGCTAGAGATACCAACAATGAGCAGTTCTTC
TRBV29-1,TRBJ2-3,-,-,14,CSAYPGLNTDTQYF,TGCAGCGCTTATCCGGGACTTAACACAGATACGCAGTATTTT
TRBV12-5,TRBJ2-5,many,-,15,CASGPGLAVEETQYF,TGTGCTAGTGGTCCGGGGTTAGCGGTCGAAGAGACCCAGTACTTC
TRBV4-2,TRBJ2-7,-,-,15,CASSQAEGQSYEQYF,TGTGCCAGCAGCCAAGCAGAGGGGCAGTCCTACGAGCAGTACTTC
TRBV5-1,TRBJ2-3,-,TRBD1,15,CASQGTGEFTDTQYF,TGCGCCAGCCAAGGGACAGGGGAATTCACAGATACGCAGTATTTT
TRBV29-1,TRBJ1-1,few,-,15,CSVDKRAFRNTEAFF,TGCAGCGTTGATAAAAGGGCGTTTAGGAACACTGAAGCTTTCTTT
TRBV27,TRBJ2-7,-,-,13,CATLGGDPYEQYF,TGTGCCACCCTGGGAGGCGACCCCTACGAGCAGTACTTC
TRBV4-2,TRBJ2-2,-,TRBD2,18,CASSQESLLAGTTGELFF,TGTGCCAGCAGCCAAGAGAGCCTGCTAGCGGGGACCACCGGGGAGCTGTTTTTT
TRBV12-3/TRBV12-4,TRBJ1-2,few,-,13,CASSPPGGLFYTF,TGTGCCAGCAGTCCCCCGGGGGGGCTCTTCTACACCTTC
TRBV5-1,TRBJ2-5,-,TRBD2,17,CASSFGTSGSTGETQYF,TGCGCCAGCAGCTTCGGGACTAGCGGGAGTACGGGAGAGACCCAGTACTTC
TRBV19,TRBJ1-5,-,-,17,CASSIGYKKKSNQPQHF,TGTGCCAGTAGTATCGGGTACAAAAAAAAATCAAATCAGCCCCAGCATTTT
TRBV7-6,TRBJ2-7,-,TRBD1,15,CASSLEGTGSYEQYF,TGTGCCAGCAGCTTAGAGGGGACAGGTTCCTACGAGCAGTACTTC
TRBV5-6,TRBJ2-7,-,TRBD1,19,CASSLASGTASYYSYEQYF,TGTGCCAGCAGCTTGGCCTCCGGGACAGCCAGCTACTACTCCTACGAGCAGTACTTC
TRBV11-2,TRBJ2-7,few,-,15,CASSPNGQLEYEQYF,TGTGCCAGCAGCCCTAACGGACAGTTAGAATACGAGCAGTACTTC
TRBV19,TRBJ1-3,-,-,15,CASSSRDDSGNTIYF,TGTGCCAGTAGTAGCAGGGATGACTCTGGAAACACCATATATTTT
TRBV5-5,TRBJ2-7,many,-,14,CASSLHEDLGEQYF,TGTGCCAGCAGCTTGCATGAGGATCTGGGAGAGCAGTACTTC
TRBV19,TRBJ2-7,-,TRBD2,15,CASSPRGGSLLEQYF,TGTGCCAGTAGTCCTCGGGGGGGCTCCCTTTTGGAGCAGTACTTC
TRBV5-1,TRBJ1-1,many,TRBD1,14,CASSSALDRVEAFF,TGCGCCAGCAGCTCCGCACTAGACAGGGTTGAAGCTTTCTTT
TRBV12-5,TRBJ1-1,few,-,16,CASGFSLTLVNTEAFF,TGTGCTAGTGGTTTTTCCCTGACATTGGTGAACACTGAAGCTTTCTTT
TRBV28,TRBJ1-1,few,-,15,CASSALDSPYTEAFF,TGTGCCAGCAGTGCCCTGGACAGCCCCTACACTGAAGCTTTCTTT
TRBV27,TRBJ2-5,-,-,14,CASSPSGILETQYF,TGTGCCAGCAGTCCATCAGGGATACTAGAGACCCAGTACTTC
TRBV20-1,TRBJ2-1,-,-,10,CSTRLGRLVF,TGCAGTACAAGACTAGGACGCCTCGTCTTC
TRBV11-2,TRBJ2-7,many,-,16,CASSSSGTPGGYEQYF,TGTGCCAGCAGCTCATCCGGGACTCCTGGGGGTTACGAGCAGTACTTC
TRBV28,TRBJ2-5,-,-,13,CASSSLDKETQYF,TGTGCCAGCAGTTCGCTGGACAAAGAGACCCAGTACTTC
TRBV7-9,TRBJ1-2,-,-,13,CASSPTAGLGYTF,TGTGCCAGCAGCCCAACTGCGGGGTTAGGCTACACCTTC
TRBV7-8,TRBJ1-5,few,-,12,CASSPPGQPQHF,TGTGCCAGCTCCCCGCCCGGTCAGCCCCAGCATTTT
TRBV6-2/TRBV6-3,TRBJ2-7,-,-,12,CASISGGREQYF,TGTGCCAGCATCTCCGGGGGACGCGAGCAGTACTTC
TRBV5-1,TRBJ2-3,-,TRBD1,14,CASHSGQGTDTQYF,TGCGCCAGCCACTCGGGACAGGGCACAGATACGCAGTATTTT
TRBV3-1,TRBJ2-3,many,-,14,CASSQAGLADTQYF,TGTGCCAGCAGCCAAGCCGGGTTGGCGGATACGCAGTATTTT
TRBV7-9,TRBJ1-6,many,-,15,CASSLNAGNNSPLHF,TGTGCCAGCAGCTTGAACGCAGGGAATAATTCACCCCTCCACTTT
TRBV2,TRBJ2-2,many,TRBD1,17,CASNTPRDRGPTGELFF,TGTGCCAGCAATACACCGCGGGACAGGGGGCCCACCGGGGAGCTGTTTTTT